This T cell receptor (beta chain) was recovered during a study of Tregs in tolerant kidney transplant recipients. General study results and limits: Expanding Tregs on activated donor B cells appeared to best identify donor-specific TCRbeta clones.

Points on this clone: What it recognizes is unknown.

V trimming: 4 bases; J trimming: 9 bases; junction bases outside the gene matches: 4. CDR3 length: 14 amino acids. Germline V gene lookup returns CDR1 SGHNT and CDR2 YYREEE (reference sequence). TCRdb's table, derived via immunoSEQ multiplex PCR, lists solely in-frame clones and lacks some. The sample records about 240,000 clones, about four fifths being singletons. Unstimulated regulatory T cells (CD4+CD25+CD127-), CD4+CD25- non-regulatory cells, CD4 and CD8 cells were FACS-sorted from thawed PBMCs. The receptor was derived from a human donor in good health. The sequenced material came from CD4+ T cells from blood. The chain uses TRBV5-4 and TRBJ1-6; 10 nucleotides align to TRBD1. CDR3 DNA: TGTGCCAGCAGCCTAGGGACAGGGGTTTCACCCCTCCACTTT. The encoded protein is CASSLGTGVSPLHF.